The 17 T cell receptor beta chains below come from one sample, sequenced in a study of blood T cell repertoires in COVID-19. The method was immunoSEQ multiplex PCR; TCRdb's version includes in-frame clones alone and lacks a portion of them. This sample yields around 170,000 clones, of which less than 90% are seen a single time; about 5.7% belongs to the top ten. The sample taken for sequencing was peripheral blood. These receptors all come from a woman aged 35 to 49 with acute or convalescent COVID-19.

V and J are TRBV5-4 and TRBJ2-7, with TRBD1 identical over 7 bases. Germline-derived CDR1 and CDR2 are SGHNT and YYREEE (reference sequence). The CDR3 consists of 15 residues. J lost 3 bases, V lost 2 bases, and 8 bases had no gene match. The CDR3 nucleotides read TGTGCCAGCAGCTTCGACGGACAGGCAGTCTACGAGCAGTACTTC. Translated, it gives CASSFDGQAVYEQYF. The variable domain in full, with the rest retrieved from reference TRBV5-4 and TRBJ2-7, is ETGVTQSPTHLIKTRGQQVTLRCSSQSGHNTVSWYQQALGQGPQFIFQYYREEENGRGNFPPRFSGLQFPNYSSELNVNALELDDSALYLCASSFDGQAVYEQYFGPGTRLTVT.

This chain links TRBV19 with TRBJ1-5, with 9 nucleotides matching TRBD1. The length of the CDR3 is 14 residues. J gave up 7 bases and V 7 bases, and 8 bases lay outside the gene matches. Looked up from germline, CDR1 is LNHDA and CDR2 is SQIVND (reference sequence). For the CDR3, the DNA is TGTGCCAGTACCCCAACAGGGGGCGGACAGCCCCAGCATTTT. Its translation: CASTPTGGGQPQHF. The variable domain in full, with the rest retrieved from reference TRBV19 and TRBJ1-5, is DGGITQSPKYLFRKEGQNVTLSCEQNLNHDAMYWYRQDPGQGLRLIYYSQIVNDFQKGDIAEGYSVSREKKESFPLTVTSAQKNPTAFYLCASTPTGGGQPQHFGDGTRLSIL.

The chain is built from TRBV14 and TRBJ2-2; 9 bases agree with TRBD1. There are 16 residues in the CDR3. J lost 1 base, V lost 3 bases, and 3 bases had no gene match. Looked up from germline, CDR1 is SGHDN and CDR2 is FVKESK. CDR3: CASSQGQGLNTGELFF. The CDR3 region has the DNA TGTGCCAGCAGCCAGGGACAGGGACTGAACACCGGGGAGCTGTTTTTT.

The V call is TRBV7-2, the J call TRBJ2-7, with a weak D call TRBD2 (6 bases). Germline CDR1 reads SGHTA; CDR2 reads FQGNSA. The CDR3 covers 15 residues. Trimming removed 6 bases at V and 0 bases at J, with 15 bases between. The CDR3 nucleotides are TGTGCCAGCAGACCTAGTAGCGGCAACTCCTACGAGCAGTACTTC. It specifies CASRPSSGNSYEQYF.

In its sample, this clone was seen a few times. In DNA form, the CDR3 reads TGTGCCAGCAGCGTAGGTGACAGGGTTACCTTC. Its protein is CASSVGDRVTF. This sequence joins TRBV9 and TRBJ1-2; 7 bases are a match to TRBD1. The CDR3 spans 11 residues. Trimming at V came to 0 bases and at J to 14 bases, leaving 4 bases not matched to a gene. Germline values: CDR1 SGDLS, CDR2 YYNGEE.

The rearrangement joins TRBV6-5 to TRBJ2-3; 7 bases line up with TRBD1. V was pared by 7 bases and J by 0 bases, with 4 bases of the junction left unmatched. Germline V gives CDR1 MNHEY, CDR2 SVGAGI. CDR3 length equals 14 residues. This CDR3 reads CASKPGQSTDTQYF. The CDR3 DNA sequence: TGTGCCAGCAAGCCGGGACAGAGCACAGATACGCAGTATTTT.

This rearrangement joins TRBV12-3 or TRBV12-4 to TRBJ1-3, with no clear D. The CDR3 has 12 residues. V was clipped by 6 bases and J by 4 bases, with 7 bases between them. DNA of the CDR3: TGTGCCAGCAGACGAGGGGGAAACACCATATATTTT. Amino acid sequence: CASRRGGNTIYF.

The chain has TRBV18 and TRBJ1-1; tentatively, D is TRBD1 (6 bases). The V gene lost 3 bases and the J gene lost 1 base, with 9 bases spanning the gap. The CDR3 spans 14 residues. Germline CDR1 and CDR2: KGHSH and LQKENI. CDR3 sequence: CASSPQGTNTEAFF. The CDR3 nucleotides read TGTGCCAGCTCACCTCAGGGGACGAACACTGAAGCTTTCTTT.

In its sample, this clone was seen once. This chain uses TRBV24-1 with TRBJ2-7; no firm D call. From germline, CDR1 is KGHDR and CDR2 SFDVKD. The V and J ends lost 3 bases and 2 bases respectively, with 7 bases between them. The CDR3 has 13 amino acids. The CDR3, as DNA: TGTGCCACCAGTGATATCGACACCTACGAGCAGTACTTC. As protein: CATSDIDTYEQYF.

The rearrangement joins TRBV19 to TRBJ1-2; 7 positions match TRBD1. V dropped 7 bases and J dropped 1; count of bases not matched to a gene: 12. The germline CDR1 and CDR2 sequences are LNHDA and SQIVND (reference sequence). The CDR3 runs 16 residues. CDR3 in amino acids: CASTITGTAFNYGYTF. CDR3 in DNA: TGTGCCAGTACCATAACCGGGACAGCGTTTAACTATGGCTACACCTTC.

The rearrangement joins TRBV30 to TRBJ2-1; a possible D gene is TRBD1 (5 bases). Germline assignment: CDR1 GTSNPN and CDR2 SVGIG (reference sequence). The germline V and J ends were trimmed by 0 bases and 3 bases, with 12 bases remaining between them. The CDR3 is 15 residues long. As DNA, the CDR3 is TGTGCCTGGAGTGTACTCCCAGGGTTCTACAATGAGCAGTTCTTC. This gives the protein CAWSVLPGFYNEQFF.

The chain couples TRBV18 to TRBJ1-2, with D uncertain. CDR1 is KGHSH and CDR2 is LQKENI in the germline V gene. The ends were cut back, 5 bases at V and 0 bases at J, with 7 bases in the middle. CDR3 length equals 13 residues. The CDR3 spells CASSGGTNYGYTF. CDR3 DNA: TGTGCCAGCTCAGGAGGGACTAACTATGGCTACACCTTC.

The chain joins TRBV5-1 to TRBJ2-5; 8 positions match TRBD1. Germline V gene sequence: CDR1 SGHRS, CDR2 YFSETQ. There are 13 residues in the CDR3. Trimming took 4 bases from V and 5 from J; bases not matched to a gene: 4. The CDR3 protein is CASSDRGPETQYF. The DNA for the CDR3 is TGCGCCAGCAGCGACAGGGGCCCGGAGACCCAGTACTTC.

CDR3 sequence: CASSLDRGRGEQYF. In nucleotides, the CDR3 is TGTGCCAGCAGCTTGGACAGGGGCCGGGGCGAGCAGTACTTC. V gene TRBV5-5 combines with J gene TRBJ2-7; 7 bases are a match to TRBD1. The CDR3 consists of 14 residues. Unmatched junction bases numbered 6, after V lost 0 bases and J lost 6 bases. Germline lookup yields CDR1 SGHKS and CDR2 YYEKEE (reference sequence).

The gene calls are TRBV9 and TRBJ2-2; TRBD2 might be the D (6 bases). Trimming took off 0 bases at V and 9 bases at J, with 15 bases between the two ends. The CDR3 loop spans 15 amino acids. CDR1 and CDR2 from the germline V gene are SGDLS and YYNGEE. CDR3 amino acids: CASSVEGGFGRELFF. In DNA form, the CDR3 reads TGTGCCAGCAGCGTAGAAGGAGGGTTTGGCCGGGAGCTGTTTTTT.

The genes are TRBV5-4 and TRBJ2-3, with 8 bases identical to TRBD2. The J segment lost 1 base and the V segment lost 4 bases, leaving 8 bases of the junction unmatched. The CDR3 totals 16 residues. The germline CDR1 and CDR2 sequences are SGHNT and YYREEE (reference sequence). The CDR3 spells CASSPRILAGTDTQYF. DNA for the CDR3: TGTGCCAGCAGCCCCCGCATACTAGCGGGCACAGATACGCAGTATTTT.

The chain uses TRBV20-1 and TRBJ2-7, with D uncertain. This CDR3 has 11 residues. CDR1 and CDR2 from the germline V gene are DFQATT and SNEGSKA (reference sequence). Trimming took 3 bases from V and 4 from J, leaving 7 bases between them. Here the CDR3 DNA reads TGCAGTGCTAGCAGATTGTACGAGCAGTACTTC. It yields the protein CSASRLYEQYF.